This T cell receptor beta chain appears in the sequencing data of a study of T cell responses to AZD1222 COVID-19 vaccine. Trimming cost V 0 bases and J 1 base, with 10 bases left between them. Germline loops: CDR1 MNHEY, CDR2 SVGAGI. The CDR3 extends over 16 amino acids. Produced via immunoSEQ multiplex PCR; TCRdb's table is partial and in-frame only. Here the sample spans about 66,000 clones, over 80% being singletons. The receptor comes from an adult who received the MenACWY meningococcal vaccine as a control. The chain joins TRBV6-5 to TRBJ2-1, with D perhaps TRBD2 (6 bases). Source: peripheral blood, taken 28 days after the second dose of the MenACWY control vaccine. The CDR3: CASSYSTGESYNEQFF. The CDR3 nucleotides are TGTGCCAGCAGTTACTCTACGGGGGAATCCTACAATGAGCAGTTCTTC.